This T cell receptor beta chain comes out of a study of shared clonotypes between healthy human individuals. Study results and caveats: A handful of donors showed sharing of approximately 5% of naive CD4 clonotypes. Larger estimated richness was generally seen in naive subsets than in memory subsets.

In regard to this clone: Its antigen is currently unknown.

Every subset had its genomic DNA shared out evenly among several immunoSEQ plates. Assay used: immunoSEQ multiplex PCR; TCRdb lists only in-frame clones, some missing. This table holds approximately 2.4 million clones, nearly 97% found once. The CDR3 spans 14 residues. The germline V gene encodes CDR1 MNHNY and CDR2 SVGAGI (reference sequence). The V end was cut by 7 bases, the J end by 5 bases, with 17 bases between. The chain recombines TRBV6-6 with TRBJ1-1; D gene unclear. The receptor was derived from a man in his late teens or twenties in good health. Specimen: naive CD4+ T cells sorted from blood. Subset reported: CD45RA+ positively selected. In DNA form, the CDR3 reads TGTGCCAGCAAGCTAGAGGGTTACGGGACTGAAGCTTTCTTT. Protein sequence: CASKLEGYGTEAFF.